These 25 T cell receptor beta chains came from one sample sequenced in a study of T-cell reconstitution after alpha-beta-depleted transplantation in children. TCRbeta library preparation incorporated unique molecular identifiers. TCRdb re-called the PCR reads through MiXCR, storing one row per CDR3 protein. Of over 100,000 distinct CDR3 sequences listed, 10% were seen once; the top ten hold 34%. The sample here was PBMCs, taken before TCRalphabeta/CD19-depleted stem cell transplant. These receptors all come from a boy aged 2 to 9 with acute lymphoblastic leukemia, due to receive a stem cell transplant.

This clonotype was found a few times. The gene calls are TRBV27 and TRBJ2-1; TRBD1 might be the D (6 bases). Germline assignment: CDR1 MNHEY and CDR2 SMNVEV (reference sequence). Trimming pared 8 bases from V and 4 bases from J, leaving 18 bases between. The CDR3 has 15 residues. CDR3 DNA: TGTGCCAGCCTTCCCGACAGGTCTCATTACAATGAGCAGTTCTTC. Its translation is CASLPDRSHYNEQFF.

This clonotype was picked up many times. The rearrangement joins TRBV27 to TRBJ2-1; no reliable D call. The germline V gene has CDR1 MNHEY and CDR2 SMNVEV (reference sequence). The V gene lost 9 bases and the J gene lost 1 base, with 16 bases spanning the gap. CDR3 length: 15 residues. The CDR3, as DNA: TGTGCCAGTATCCGTATCGGAGCGTCCTACAATGAGCAGTTCTTC. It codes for CASIRIGASYNEQFF.

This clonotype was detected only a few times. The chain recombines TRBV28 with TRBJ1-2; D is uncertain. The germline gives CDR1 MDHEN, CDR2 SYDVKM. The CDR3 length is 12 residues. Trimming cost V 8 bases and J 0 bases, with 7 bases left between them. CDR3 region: CASRAPNYGYTF. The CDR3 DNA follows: TGTGCCAGCCGCGCGCCTAACTATGGCTACACCTTC.

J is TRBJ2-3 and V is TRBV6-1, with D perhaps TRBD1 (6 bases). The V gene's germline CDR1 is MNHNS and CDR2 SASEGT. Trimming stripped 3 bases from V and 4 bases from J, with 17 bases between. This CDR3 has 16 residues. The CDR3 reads CASSDLVWPGADTQYF. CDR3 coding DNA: TGTGCCAGCAGTGACCTCGTATGGCCAGGGGCAGATACGCAGTATTTT.

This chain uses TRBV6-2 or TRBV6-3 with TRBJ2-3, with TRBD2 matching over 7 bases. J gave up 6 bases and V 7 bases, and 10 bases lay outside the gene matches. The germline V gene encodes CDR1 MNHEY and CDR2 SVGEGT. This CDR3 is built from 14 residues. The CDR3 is CASTPIWRGDTQYF. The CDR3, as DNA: TGTGCCAGCACCCCTATTTGGCGGGGGGATACGCAGTATTTT.

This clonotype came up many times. CDR3 amino acids: CASSPRTADNEQFF. The CDR3 nucleotides read TGTGCCAGCAGCCCTCGGACAGCGGACAATGAGCAGTTCTTC. The chain joins TRBV7-9 to TRBJ2-1; a weak D match, TRBD1 (6 bases). The V gene lost 5 bases and the J gene lost 5 bases, with 13 bases spanning the gap. Germline V gene lookup returns CDR1 SEHNR and CDR2 FQNEAQ (reference sequence). This CDR3 is 14 amino acids long.

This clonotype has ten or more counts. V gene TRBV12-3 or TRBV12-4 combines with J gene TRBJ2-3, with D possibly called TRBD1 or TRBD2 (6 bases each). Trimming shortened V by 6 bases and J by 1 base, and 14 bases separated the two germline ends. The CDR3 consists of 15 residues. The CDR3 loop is CASSWRGSGTDTQYF. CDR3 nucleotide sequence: TGTGCCAGCAGCTGGAGGGGGAGTGGCACAGATACGCAGTATTTT.

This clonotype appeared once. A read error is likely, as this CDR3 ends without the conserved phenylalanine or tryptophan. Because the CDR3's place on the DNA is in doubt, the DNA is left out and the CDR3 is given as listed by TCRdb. The CDR3 here is CASSPPESLGAR. The V gene is TRBV18, the J gene TRBJ2-1; TRBD1 was called by the table and not checked on the DNA. The CDR3 comprises 12 residues, both ends counted. Germline CDR1 reads KGHSH; CDR2 reads LQKENI.

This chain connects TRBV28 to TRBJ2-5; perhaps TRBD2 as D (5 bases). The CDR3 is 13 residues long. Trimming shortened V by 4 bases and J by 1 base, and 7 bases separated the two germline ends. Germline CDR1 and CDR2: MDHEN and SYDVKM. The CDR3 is CASSSGVQETQYF. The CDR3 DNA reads TGTGCCAGCAGTTCCGGGGTCCAAGAGACCCAGTACTTC.

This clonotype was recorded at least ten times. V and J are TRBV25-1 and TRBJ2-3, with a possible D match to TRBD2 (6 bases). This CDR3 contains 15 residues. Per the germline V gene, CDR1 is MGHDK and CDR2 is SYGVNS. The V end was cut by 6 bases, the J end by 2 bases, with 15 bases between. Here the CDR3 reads CASSGSGVPTDTQYF. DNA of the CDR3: TGTGCCAGCAGCGGGTCGGGGGTGCCCACAGATACGCAGTATTTT.

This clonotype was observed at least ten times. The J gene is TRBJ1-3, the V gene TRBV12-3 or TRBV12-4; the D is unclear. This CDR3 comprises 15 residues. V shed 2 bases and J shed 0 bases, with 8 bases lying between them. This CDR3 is CASSLLPSSGNTIYF. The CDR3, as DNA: TGTGCCAGCAGTTTATTACCCTCCTCTGGAAACACCATATATTTT.

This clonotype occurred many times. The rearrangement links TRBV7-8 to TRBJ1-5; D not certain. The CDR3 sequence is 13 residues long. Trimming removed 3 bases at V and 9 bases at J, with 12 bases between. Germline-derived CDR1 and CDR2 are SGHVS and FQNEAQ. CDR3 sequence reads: CASSFFRDGPQHF. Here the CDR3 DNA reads TGTGCCAGCAGCTTTTTTCGTGATGGGCCCCAGCATTTT.

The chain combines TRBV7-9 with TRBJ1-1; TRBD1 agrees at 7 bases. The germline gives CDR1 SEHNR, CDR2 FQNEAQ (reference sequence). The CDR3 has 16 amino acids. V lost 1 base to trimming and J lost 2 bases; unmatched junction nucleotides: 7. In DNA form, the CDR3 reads TGTGCCAGCAGCTTAGTTTCAGGGGGGGAAAACACTGAAGCTTTCTTT. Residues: CASSLVSGGENTEAFF.

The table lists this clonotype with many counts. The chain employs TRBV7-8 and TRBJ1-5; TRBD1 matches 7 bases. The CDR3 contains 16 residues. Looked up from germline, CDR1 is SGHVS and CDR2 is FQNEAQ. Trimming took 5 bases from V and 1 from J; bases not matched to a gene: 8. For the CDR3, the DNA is TGTGCCAGCAGCCTGACCGACAGGGTGAGCAATCAGCCCCAGCATTTT. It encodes CASSLTDRVSNQPQHF.

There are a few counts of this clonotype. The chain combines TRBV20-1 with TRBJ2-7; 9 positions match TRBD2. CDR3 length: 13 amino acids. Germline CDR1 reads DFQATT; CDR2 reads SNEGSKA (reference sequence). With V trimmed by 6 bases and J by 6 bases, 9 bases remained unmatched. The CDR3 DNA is TGCAGTGCAGTAGCGGGAGACGTAGGCGAGCAGTACTTC. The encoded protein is CSAVAGDVGEQYF.

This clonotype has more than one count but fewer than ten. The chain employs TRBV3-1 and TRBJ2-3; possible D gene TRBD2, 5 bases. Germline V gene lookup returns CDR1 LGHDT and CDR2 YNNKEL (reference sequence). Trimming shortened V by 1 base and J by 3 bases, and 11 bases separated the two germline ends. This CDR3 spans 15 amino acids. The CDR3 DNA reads TGTGCCAGCAGCCAAGTGGGGAGCGGTACAGATACGCAGTATTTT. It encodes CASSQVGSGTDTQYF.

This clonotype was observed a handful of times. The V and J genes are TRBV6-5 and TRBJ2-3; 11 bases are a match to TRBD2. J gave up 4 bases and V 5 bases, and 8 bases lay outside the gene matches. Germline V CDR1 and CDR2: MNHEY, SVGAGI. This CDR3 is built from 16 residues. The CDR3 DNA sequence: TGTGCCAGCAGTCCCTTGACTAGCGGGACCTCAGATACGCAGTATTTT. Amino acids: CASSPLTSGTSDTQYF.

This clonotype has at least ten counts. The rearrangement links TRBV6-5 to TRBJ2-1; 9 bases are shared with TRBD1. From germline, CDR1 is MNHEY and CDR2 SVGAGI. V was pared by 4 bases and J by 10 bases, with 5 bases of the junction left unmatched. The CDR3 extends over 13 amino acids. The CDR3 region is CASSSNTGGEQFF. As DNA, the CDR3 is TGTGCCAGCAGTTCCAATACAGGGGGCGAGCAGTTCTTC.

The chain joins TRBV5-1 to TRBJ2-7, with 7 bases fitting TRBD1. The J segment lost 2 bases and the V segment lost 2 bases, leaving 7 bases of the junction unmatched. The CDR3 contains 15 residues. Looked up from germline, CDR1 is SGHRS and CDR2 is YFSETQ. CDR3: CASSFGTADTYEQYF. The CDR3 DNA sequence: TGCGCCAGCAGCTTCGGGACAGCGGATACCTACGAGCAGTACTTC.

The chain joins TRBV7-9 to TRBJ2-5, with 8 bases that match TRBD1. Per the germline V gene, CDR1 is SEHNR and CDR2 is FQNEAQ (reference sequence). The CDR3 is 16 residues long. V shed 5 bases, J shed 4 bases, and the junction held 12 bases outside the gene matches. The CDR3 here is CASSGKDRDSVETQYF. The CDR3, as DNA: TGTGCCAGCAGCGGGAAGGACAGGGACTCGGTAGAGACCCAGTACTTC.

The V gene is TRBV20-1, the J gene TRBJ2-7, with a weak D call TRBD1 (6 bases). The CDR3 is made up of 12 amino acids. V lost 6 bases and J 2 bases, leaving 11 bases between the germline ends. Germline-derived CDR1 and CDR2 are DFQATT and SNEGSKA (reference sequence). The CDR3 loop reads CSASRDTYEQYF. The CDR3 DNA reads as TGCAGTGCGAGCCGGGACACCTACGAGCAGTACTTC.

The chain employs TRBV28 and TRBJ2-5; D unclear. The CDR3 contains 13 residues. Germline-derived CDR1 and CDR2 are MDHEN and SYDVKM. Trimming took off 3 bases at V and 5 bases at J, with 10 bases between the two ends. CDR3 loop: CASSFGRSETQYF. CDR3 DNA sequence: TGTGCCAGCAGTTTCGGCAGGAGTGAGACCCAGTACTTC.

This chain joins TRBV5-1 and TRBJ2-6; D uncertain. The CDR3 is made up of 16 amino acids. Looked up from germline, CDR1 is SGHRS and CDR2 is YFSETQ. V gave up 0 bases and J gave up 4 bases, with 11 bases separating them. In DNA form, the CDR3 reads TGCGCCAGCAGCTTGGGGTTCCTTGGGGGGGCCAACGTCCTGACTTTC. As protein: CASSLGFLGGANVLTF. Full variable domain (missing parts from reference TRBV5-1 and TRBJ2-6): KAGVTQTPRYLIKTRGQQVTLSCSPISGHRSVSWYQQTPGQGLQFLFEYFSETQRNKGNFPGRFSGRQFSNSRSEMNVSTLELGDSALYLCASSLGFLGGANVLTFGAGSRLTVL.

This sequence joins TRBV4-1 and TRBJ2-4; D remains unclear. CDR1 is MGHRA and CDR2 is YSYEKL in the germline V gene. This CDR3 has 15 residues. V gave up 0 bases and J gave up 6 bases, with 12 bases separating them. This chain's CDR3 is CASSQDSPPGNIQYF. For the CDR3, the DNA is TGCGCCAGCAGCCAAGACTCCCCACCGGGAAACATTCAGTACTTC.

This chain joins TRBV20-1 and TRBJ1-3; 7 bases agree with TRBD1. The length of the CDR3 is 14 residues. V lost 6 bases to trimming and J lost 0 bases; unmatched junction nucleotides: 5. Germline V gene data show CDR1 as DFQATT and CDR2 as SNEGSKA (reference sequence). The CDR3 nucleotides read TGCAGTGCCCCGGACAGGAGCTCTGGAAACACCATATATTTT. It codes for CSAPDRSSGNTIYF.